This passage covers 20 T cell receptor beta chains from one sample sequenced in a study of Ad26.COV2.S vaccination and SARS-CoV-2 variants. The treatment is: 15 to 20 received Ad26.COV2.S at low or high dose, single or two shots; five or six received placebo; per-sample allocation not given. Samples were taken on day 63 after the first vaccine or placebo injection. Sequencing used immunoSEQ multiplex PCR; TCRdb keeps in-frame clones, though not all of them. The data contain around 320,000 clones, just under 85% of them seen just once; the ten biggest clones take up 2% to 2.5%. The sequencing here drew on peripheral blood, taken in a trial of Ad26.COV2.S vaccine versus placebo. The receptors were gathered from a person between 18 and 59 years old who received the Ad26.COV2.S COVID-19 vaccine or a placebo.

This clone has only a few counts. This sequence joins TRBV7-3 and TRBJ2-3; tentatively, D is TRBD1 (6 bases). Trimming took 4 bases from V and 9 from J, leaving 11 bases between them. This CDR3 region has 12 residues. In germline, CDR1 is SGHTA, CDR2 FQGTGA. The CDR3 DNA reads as TGTGCCAGCAGCTCCGTCGGGACAACGCAGTATTTT. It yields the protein CASSSVGTTQYF.

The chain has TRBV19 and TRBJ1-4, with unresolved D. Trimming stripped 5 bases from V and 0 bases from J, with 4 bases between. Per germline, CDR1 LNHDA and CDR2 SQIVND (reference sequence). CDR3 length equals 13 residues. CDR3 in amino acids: CASSVATNEKLFF. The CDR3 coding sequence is TGTGCCAGTAGTGTAGCAACTAATGAAAAACTGTTTTTT.

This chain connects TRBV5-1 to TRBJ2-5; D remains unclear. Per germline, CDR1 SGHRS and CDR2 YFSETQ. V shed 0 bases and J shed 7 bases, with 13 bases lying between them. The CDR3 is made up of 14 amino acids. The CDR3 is CASSLAARLPTQYF. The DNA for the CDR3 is TGCGCCAGCAGCTTGGCGGCTAGATTGCCGACCCAGTACTTC.

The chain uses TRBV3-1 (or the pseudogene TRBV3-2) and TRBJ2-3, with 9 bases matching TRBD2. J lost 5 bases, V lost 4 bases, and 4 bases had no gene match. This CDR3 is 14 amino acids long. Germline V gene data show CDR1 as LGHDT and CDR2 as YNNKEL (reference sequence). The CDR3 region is CASSRGGARDTQYF. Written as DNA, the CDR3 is TGTGCCAGCAGCCGCGGGGGGGCTAGAGATACGCAGTATTTT.

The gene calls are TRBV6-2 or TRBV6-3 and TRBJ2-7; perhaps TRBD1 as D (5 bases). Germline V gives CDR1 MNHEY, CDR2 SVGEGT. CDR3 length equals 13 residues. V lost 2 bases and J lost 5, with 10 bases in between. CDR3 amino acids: CASSYAWGHEQYF. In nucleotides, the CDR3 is TGTGCCAGCAGTTACGCGTGGGGCCACGAGCAGTACTTC.

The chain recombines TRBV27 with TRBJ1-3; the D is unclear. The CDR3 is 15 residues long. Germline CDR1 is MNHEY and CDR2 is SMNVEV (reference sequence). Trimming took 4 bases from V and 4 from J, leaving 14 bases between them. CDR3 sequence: CASSSRNQGGNTIYF. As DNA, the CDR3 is TGTGCCAGCAGTTCGAGGAACCAAGGAGGAAACACCATATATTTT.

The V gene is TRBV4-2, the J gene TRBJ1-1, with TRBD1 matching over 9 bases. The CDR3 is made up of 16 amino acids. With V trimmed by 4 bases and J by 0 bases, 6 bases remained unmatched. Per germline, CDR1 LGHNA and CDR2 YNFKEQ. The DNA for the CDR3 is TGTGCCAGCAGCCTCGCCGGGACAGGGATGAACACTGAAGCTTTCTTT. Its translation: CASSLAGTGMNTEAFF.

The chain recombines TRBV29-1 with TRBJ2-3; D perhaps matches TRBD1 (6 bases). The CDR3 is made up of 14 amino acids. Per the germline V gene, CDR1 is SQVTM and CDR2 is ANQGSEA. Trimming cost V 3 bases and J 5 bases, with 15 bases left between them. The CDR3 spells CSVEKGVWGDTQYF. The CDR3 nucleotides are TGCAGCGTTGAGAAGGGGGTATGGGGAGATACGCAGTATTTT.

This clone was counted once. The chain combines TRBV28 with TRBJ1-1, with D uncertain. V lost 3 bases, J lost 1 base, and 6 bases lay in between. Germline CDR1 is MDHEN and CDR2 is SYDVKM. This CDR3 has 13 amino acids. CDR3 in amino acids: CASSFAGNTEAFF. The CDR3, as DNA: TGTGCCAGCAGTTTTGCGGGGAACACTGAAGCTTTCTTT.

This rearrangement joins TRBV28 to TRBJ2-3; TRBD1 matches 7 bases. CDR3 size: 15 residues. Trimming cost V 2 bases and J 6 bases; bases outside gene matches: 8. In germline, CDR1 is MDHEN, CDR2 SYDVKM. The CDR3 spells CASSLPETGYDTQYF. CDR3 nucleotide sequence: TGTGCCAGCAGTTTACCCGAGACAGGGTACGATACGCAGTATTTT.

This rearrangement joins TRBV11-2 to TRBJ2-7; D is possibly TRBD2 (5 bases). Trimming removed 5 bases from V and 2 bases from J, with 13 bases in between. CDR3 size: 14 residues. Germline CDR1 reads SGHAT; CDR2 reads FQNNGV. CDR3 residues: CASSLITRTYEQYF. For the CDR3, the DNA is TGTGCCAGCAGCCTCATTACTAGGACCTACGAGCAGTACTTC.

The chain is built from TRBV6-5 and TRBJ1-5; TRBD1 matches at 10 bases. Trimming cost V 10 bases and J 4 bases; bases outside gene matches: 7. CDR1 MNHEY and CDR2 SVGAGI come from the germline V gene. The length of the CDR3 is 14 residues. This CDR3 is CATTRGQGNQPQHF. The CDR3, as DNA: TGTGCCACCACCCGGGGACAGGGGAATCAGCCCCAGCATTTT.

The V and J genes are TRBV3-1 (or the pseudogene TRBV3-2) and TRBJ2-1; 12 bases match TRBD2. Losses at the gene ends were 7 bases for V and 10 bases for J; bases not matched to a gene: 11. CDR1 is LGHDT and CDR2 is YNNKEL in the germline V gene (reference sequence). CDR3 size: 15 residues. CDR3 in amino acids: CASKLGLAGAGEQFF. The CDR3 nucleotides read TGTGCCAGCAAACTGGGACTAGCGGGTGCTGGGGAGCAGTTCTTC.

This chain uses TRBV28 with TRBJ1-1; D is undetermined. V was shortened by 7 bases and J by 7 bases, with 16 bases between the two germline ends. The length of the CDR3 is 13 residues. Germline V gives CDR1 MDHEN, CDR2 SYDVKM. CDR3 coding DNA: TGTGCCAGCACCGCGAGGATCGGGGTTGAAGCTTTCTTT. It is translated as CASTARIGVEAFF.

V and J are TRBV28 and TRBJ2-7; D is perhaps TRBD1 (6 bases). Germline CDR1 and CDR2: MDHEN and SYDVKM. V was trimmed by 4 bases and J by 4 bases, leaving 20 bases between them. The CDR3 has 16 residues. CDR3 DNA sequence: TGTGCCAGCAGTTCACAGATTTGGACAGATAGTTACGAGCAGTACTTC. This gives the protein CASSSQIWTDSYEQYF.

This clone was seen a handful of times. CDR3 DNA: TGCGCCAGCAGCCAAGAGGACAGGGGTAATTCACCCCTCCACTTT. This sequence encodes CASSQEDRGNSPLHF. The rearrangement uses TRBV4-1 and TRBJ1-6, with 9 positions matching TRBD1. This CDR3 has 15 amino acids. The J segment lost 6 bases and the V segment lost 0 bases, leaving 0 bases of the junction unmatched. Germline V CDR1 and CDR2: MGHRA, YSYEKL.

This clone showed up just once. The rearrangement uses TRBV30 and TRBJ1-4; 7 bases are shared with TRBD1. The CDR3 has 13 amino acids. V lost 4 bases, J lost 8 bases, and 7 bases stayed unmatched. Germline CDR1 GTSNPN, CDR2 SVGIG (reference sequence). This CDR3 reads CAWTRQGREKLFF. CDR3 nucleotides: TGTGCCTGGACCAGACAGGGTCGGGAAAAACTGTTTTTT.

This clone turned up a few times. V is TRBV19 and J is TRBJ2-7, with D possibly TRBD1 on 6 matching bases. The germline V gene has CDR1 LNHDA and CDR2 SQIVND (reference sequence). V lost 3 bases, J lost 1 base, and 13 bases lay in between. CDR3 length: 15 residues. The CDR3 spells CASSIFQGLSYEQYF. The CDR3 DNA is TGTGCCAGTAGTATTTTCCAGGGGCTTTCCTACGAGCAGTACTTC.

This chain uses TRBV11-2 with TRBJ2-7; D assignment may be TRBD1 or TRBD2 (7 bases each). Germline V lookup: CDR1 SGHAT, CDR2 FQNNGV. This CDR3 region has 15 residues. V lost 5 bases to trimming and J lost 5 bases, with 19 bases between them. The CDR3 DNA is TGTGCCAGCAGCCCTCAGGGGGGAGGGCGCGACGAGCAGTACTTC. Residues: CASSPQGGGRDEQYF.

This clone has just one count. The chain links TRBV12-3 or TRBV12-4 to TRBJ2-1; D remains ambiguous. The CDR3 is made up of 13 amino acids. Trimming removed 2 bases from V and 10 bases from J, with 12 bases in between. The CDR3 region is CASSLPLLGEQFF. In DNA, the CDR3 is TGTGCCAGCAGTTTACCCTTACTTGGGGAGCAGTTCTTC.